The 21 T cell receptor beta chains below were found in one sample sequenced in a study of T cell repertoires in cytomegalovirus infection. TCRdb re-called the reads with MiXCR, one entry per CDR3 protein. This table has more than 75,000 distinct CDR3 sequences, approximately 30% appearing once. Their specific antigens are unknown. Sample: CD8+ T cells from cultured PBMCs, taken from culture after CMV antigen stimulation. The source of these receptors is a human donor in good health (CMV status not recorded). Some clones in this sample may be carry-over from other donors' samples.

This clonotype was picked up a small number of times. The chain employs TRBV4-1 and TRBJ1-6; TRBD1 matches 7 bases. Germline trimming cut 5 bases from V and 12 bases from J; bases unmatched to any gene: 7. Germline lookup yields CDR1 MGHRA and CDR2 YSYEKL. This CDR3 has 13 amino acids. This CDR3 reads CASSVGTAGPLHF. In DNA form, the CDR3 reads TGCGCCAGCAGCGTCGGGACAGCGGGACCCCTCCACTTT.

The sample holds a few counts of this clonotype. This chain joins TRBV12-3 or TRBV12-4 and TRBJ1-2; maybe TRBD1 (5 bases). The CDR3 contains 11 residues. V lost 6 bases and J lost 8, with 10 bases in between. In DNA, the CDR3 is TGTGCCAGCAGGATAGAGGGGGGCTACACCTTC. This codes for CASRIEGGYTF.

This rearrangement joins TRBV29-1 to TRBJ2-7, with D perhaps TRBD1 (6 bases). The V end was cut by 4 bases, the J end by 3 bases, with 16 bases between. The germline gives CDR1 SQVTM, CDR2 ANQGSEA. CDR3 length: 14 amino acids. Here the CDR3 reads CSVVPPGQYYEQYF. In nucleotides, the CDR3 is TGCAGCGTTGTCCCCCCCGGACAGTACTACGAGCAGTACTTC.

A few counts support this clonotype. The chain joins TRBV15 to TRBJ2-1; D call uncertain. The length of the CDR3 is 13 residues. Per germline, CDR1 LNHNV and CDR2 YYDKDF (reference sequence). The V end was cut by 7 bases, the J end by 0 bases, with 7 bases between. CDR3 in amino acids: CATKVDSYNEQFF. The DNA of the CDR3 is TGTGCCACCAAAGTAGACTCCTACAATGAGCAGTTCTTC.

The chain recombines TRBV7-9 with TRBJ2-6, with D unclear. The CDR3 spans 16 residues. V was trimmed by 1 base and J by 1 base, leaving 8 bases between them. CDR1 and CDR2 from the germline V gene are SEHNR and FQNEAQ (reference sequence). The CDR3 here is CASSLGLESGANVLTF. CDR3 nucleotide sequence: TGTGCCAGCAGCTTAGGTCTGGAATCTGGGGCCAACGTCCTGACTTTC.

This clonotype was counted ten times or more. V and J are TRBV6-1 and TRBJ2-6; D possibly corresponds to TRBD1 (5 bases). This CDR3 comprises 14 residues. Germline loops: CDR1 MNHNS, CDR2 SASEGT. Between the trimmed V and J ends, which lost 2 bases and 17 bases, there was a span of 19 bases. CDR3 sequence: CASSEMIGAEGMTF. In DNA, the CDR3 is TGTGCCAGCAGTGAAATGATTGGGGCAGAAGGTATGACTTTC.

This clonotype was picked up a small number of times. The chain is built from TRBV6-5 and TRBJ2-7, with D possibly being TRBD2 (6 bases). The CDR3 runs to 12 residues. Germline CDR1 and CDR2: MNHEY and SVGAGI. The V and J ends lost 4 bases and 12 bases respectively, with 16 bases between them. CDR3 sequence reads: CASSSLGGRTYF. As DNA, the CDR3 is TGTGCCAGCAGTTCCCTCGGGGGTAGAACGTACTTC.

The chain couples TRBV19 to TRBJ1-1; perhaps TRBD1 as D (5 bases). V was trimmed by 4 bases and J by 2 bases, leaving 11 bases between them. From germline, CDR1 is LNHDA and CDR2 SQIVND (reference sequence). This CDR3 comprises 14 residues. DNA for the CDR3: TGTGCCAGTAGTACTGGGACCGTAAACACTGAAGCTTTCTTT. Translation gives CASSTGTVNTEAFF.

In this sample, this clonotype turned up a few times. This chain uses TRBV7-9 with TRBJ1-3; 10 bases line up with TRBD1. This CDR3 is 16 amino acids long. V lost 5 bases to trimming and J lost 3 bases; unmatched junction nucleotides: 7. Germline values: CDR1 SEHNR, CDR2 FQNEAQ (reference sequence). The CDR3 DNA reads as TGTGCCAGCAGCCCTCCGACAGGGGGCCTTGGAAACACCATATATTTT. It is translated as CASSPPTGGLGNTIYF.

A note on this clonotype: A read error is possible here, since a much larger clone lies one base away. J is TRBJ2-1 and V is TRBV4-1, with 7 bases identical to TRBD1. This CDR3 is built from 14 residues. Germline values: CDR1 MGHRA, CDR2 YSYEKL. CDR3: CASYRETGDKEQFF. Here the CDR3 DNA reads TGTGCCAGCTATCGGGAAACAGGGGACAAAGAGCAGTTCTTC.

This clonotype occurred many times. The chain couples TRBV7-2 to TRBJ1-1; D is undetermined. Germline assignment: CDR1 SGHTA and CDR2 FQGNSA. V was cut by 3 bases and J by 1 base, with 9 bases left in between. CDR3 length: 14 amino acids. CDR3: CASSFVSPNTEAFF. CDR3 nucleotide sequence: TGTGCCAGCAGCTTCGTATCTCCGAACACTGAAGCTTTCTTT.

The V gene is TRBV4-1, the J gene TRBJ2-3, with 10 bases matching TRBD1. V lost 5 bases to trimming and J lost 4 bases; unmatched junction nucleotides: 6. This CDR3 spans 15 amino acids. Germline CDR1 reads MGHRA; CDR2 reads YSYEKL. The CDR3 nucleotides read TGCGCCAGCAGCTACCAGGACAGGGGGGCAGATACGCAGTATTTT. It translates to CASSYQDRGADTQYF.

This clonotype was recorded once. V usage is TRBV15 and J usage is TRBJ1-5; possible D gene TRBD1, 5 bases. Germline-derived CDR1 and CDR2 are LNHNV and YYDKDF (reference sequence). V shed 4 bases and J shed 0 bases, with 7 bases lying between them. CDR3 size: 14 residues. CDR3 residues: CATSTGFSNQPQHF. Written as DNA, the CDR3 is TGTGCCACCAGCACAGGGTTTAGCAATCAGCCCCAGCATTTT.

This clonotype was seen only a few times. V gene TRBV20-1 combines with J gene TRBJ2-7, with D perhaps matching TRBD1 (6 bases). Germline CDR1 reads DFQATT; CDR2 reads SNEGSKA (reference sequence). V shed 0 bases and J shed 2 bases, with 14 bases lying between them. CDR3 size: 15 residues. The CDR3 protein is CSARDPTGPTYEQYF. The CDR3, as DNA: TGCAGTGCTAGAGATCCCACAGGGCCTACCTACGAGCAGTACTTC.

This chain uses TRBV7-4 with TRBJ2-7, with 11 bases lining up with TRBD1. V gave up 5 bases and J gave up 4 bases; unmatched junction bases: 7. Germline V lookup: CDR1 SGHVT, CDR2 SQSDAQ. The CDR3 length is 15 residues. In DNA form, the CDR3 reads TGTGCCAGCAGCATGGGGGACAGGGGGAAATACGAGCAGTACTTC. Its translation is CASSMGDRGKYEQYF.

This chain connects TRBV28 to TRBJ2-3; 8 nucleotides align to TRBD1. The CDR3 has 16 amino acids. Trimming took 5 bases from V and 4 from J; bases not matched to a gene: 11. CDR1 is MDHEN, CDR2 SYDVKM, per germline. CDR3 coding DNA: TGTGCCAGCAGTAGATTTCCGGACAGGGAGGCAGATACGCAGTATTTT. The encoded protein is CASSRFPDREADTQYF.

This clonotype has just a few counts. At one boundary the junction diverges from the germline segment, which might be a read error. This sequence joins TRBV9 and TRBJ1-1; TRBD1 matches 8 bases. Germline V lookup: CDR1 SGDLS, CDR2 YYNGEE. The CDR3 totals 12 residues. CDR3 coding DNA: TGTGCCAGCAGGAAGGGGGACAGGTTATTAGTCTTT. It specifies CASRKGDRLLVF. The full variable domain, in which reference TRBV9 and TRBJ1-1 provide the parts outside the CDR3, is DSGVTQTPKHLITATGQRVTLRCSPRSGDLSVYWYQQSLDQGLQFLIQYYNGEERAKGNILERFSAQQFPDLHSELNLSSLELGDSALYFCASRKGDRLLVFGQGTRLTVV.

The genes are TRBV27 and TRBJ1-1; no firm D call. This CDR3 contains 11 residues. Trimming took 6 bases from V and 6 from J, leaving 8 bases between them. CDR1 is MNHEY and CDR2 is SMNVEV in the germline V gene (reference sequence). This CDR3 reads CASRHGPEAFF. The CDR3 nucleotides read TGTGCCAGCAGACACGGACCTGAAGCTTTCTTT.

Concerning this clonotype itself: A much larger clonotype is one base distant, so this may be a read error. J is TRBJ1-4 and V is TRBV12-3 or TRBV12-4; D is unresolved. This CDR3 is built from 14 residues. Between the trimmed V and J ends, which lost 5 bases and 1 base, there was a span of 8 bases. The CDR3 loop reads CASSDGKTNEKLFF. Written as DNA, the CDR3 is TGTGCCAGCAGTGATGGCAAAACTAATGAAAAACTGTTTTTT.

The chain uses TRBV3-1 and TRBJ1-4, with 7 positions matching TRBD1. CDR3 length equals 17 residues. Looked up from germline, CDR1 is LGHDT and CDR2 is YNNKEL (reference sequence). Trimming took 1 base from V and 5 from J; bases not matched to a gene: 10. CDR3 sequence reads: CASSQGGGGVENEKLFF. The CDR3 coding sequence is TGTGCCAGCAGCCAAGGTGGAGGGGGCGTTGAAAATGAAAAACTGTTTTTT.

The chain is built from TRBV2 and TRBJ2-7; no clear D. The CDR3 spans 13 residues. Germline V gene data show CDR1 as SNHLY and CDR2 as FYNNEI. Trimming took 2 bases from V and 6 from J, leaving 11 bases between them. Here the CDR3 reads CASSEYTFGEQYF. CDR3 nucleotide sequence: TGTGCCAGCAGTGAATACACCTTCGGCGAGCAGTACTTC. Looking up the rest from reference TRBV2 and TRBJ2-7 gives the full variable domain: EPEVTQTPSHQVTQMGQEVILRCVPISNHLYFYWYRQILGQKVEFLVSFYNNEISEKSEIFDDQFSVERPDGSNFTLKIRSTKLEDSAMYFCASSEYTFGEQYFGPGTRLTVT.